This T cell receptor (beta chain) was recorded in a study of metastatic and nonmetastatic thyroid tumors. Germline loops: CDR1 KGHDR, CDR2 SFDVKD. The CDR3 consists of 16 residues. V was shortened by 0 bases and J by 0 bases, with 8 bases between the two germline ends. This clone was counted only a few times. Its matching antigen is unknown. MiXCR reprocessed the PCR reads for TCRdb. Among 14,000 or so clones listed, approximately 25% were seen once. No treatment had been given to any patient before thyroid surgery. Study-level results: Benign nodules were reported to have significantly lower TCR beta diversity than malignant thyroid tumors, in blood and tumor.

This sequence was found in a female donor with papillary thyroid cancer or a benign thyroid nodule (not recorded which). Some clones in this sample may be carry-over from other donors' samples. The V and J genes are TRBV24-1 and TRBJ1-3; no clear D. Sequencing input: tumor tissue. The CDR3 nucleotides read TGTGCCACCAGTGATTTGGAAAGGCGCTCTGGAAACACCATATATTTT. Protein sequence: CATSDLERRSGNTIYF.